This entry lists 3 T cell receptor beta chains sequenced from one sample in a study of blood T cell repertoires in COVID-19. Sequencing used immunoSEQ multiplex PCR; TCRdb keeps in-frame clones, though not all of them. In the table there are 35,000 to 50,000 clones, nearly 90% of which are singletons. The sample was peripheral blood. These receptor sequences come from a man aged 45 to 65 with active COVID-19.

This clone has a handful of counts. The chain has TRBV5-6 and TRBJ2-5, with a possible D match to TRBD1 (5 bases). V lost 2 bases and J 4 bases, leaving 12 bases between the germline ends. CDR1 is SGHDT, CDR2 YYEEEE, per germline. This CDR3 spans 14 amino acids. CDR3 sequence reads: CASSFGRVSETQYF. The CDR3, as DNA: TGTGCCAGCAGCTTTGGCAGGGTGTCAGAGACCCAGTACTTC. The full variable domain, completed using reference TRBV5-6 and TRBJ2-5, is DAGVTQSPTHLIKTRGQQVTLRCSPKSGHDTVSWYQQALGQGPQFIFQYYEEEERQRGNFPDRFSGHQFPNYSSELNVNALLLGDSALYLCASSFGRVSETQYFGPGTRLLVL.

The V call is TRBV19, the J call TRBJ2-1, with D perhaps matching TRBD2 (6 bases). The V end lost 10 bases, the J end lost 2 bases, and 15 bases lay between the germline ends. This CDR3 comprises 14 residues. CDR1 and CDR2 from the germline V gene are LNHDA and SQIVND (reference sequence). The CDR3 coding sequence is TGTGCCACCACTGCCGGGGAGGCCTACAATGAGCAGTTCTTC. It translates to CATTAGEAYNEQFF.

The CDR3 DNA sequence: TGTGCCTGGAGGGGAGCCGGCCTGAACACTGAAGCTTTCTTT. This codes for CAWRGAGLNTEAFF. This sequence joins TRBV30 and TRBJ1-1; D unresolved. CDR1 is GTSNPN, CDR2 SVGIG, per germline (reference sequence). The length of the CDR3 is 14 residues. V was shortened by 3 bases and J by 0 bases, with 11 bases between the two germline ends.